The next 28 T cell receptor beta chains were all read from a single sample in a study of identical twins. From the 5' RACE reads, TCRdb called clonotypes with MiXCR, one entry per CDR3 protein. The sample includes about 300,000 distinct CDR3 sequences, more than 9% of them seen just once. The sample was also linked to a second study, of yellow fever vaccine responses in identical twins.

Input material: CD8+ T cells sorted from blood. These receptors all stem from a young woman in good health.

This clonotype was seen many times. This chain connects TRBV7-8 to TRBJ2-1; 9 nucleotides agree with TRBD2. The CDR3 is made up of 16 amino acids. Germline-derived CDR1 and CDR2 are SGHVS and FQNEAQ. V shed 3 bases and J 4 bases; nucleotides not matched to a gene: 7. The CDR3 spells CASSLPAGGYYNEQFF. The CDR3 DNA is TGTGCCAGCAGCTTGCCAGCGGGGGGATATTACAATGAGCAGTTCTTC.

This clonotype was found a few times. The CDR3 sequence: CASSSPFEDETQYF. The CDR3 DNA sequence: TGTGCCAGCAGCTCCCCATTCGAGGATGAGACCCAGTACTTC. The chain combines TRBV7-2 with TRBJ2-5; no firm D call. The CDR3 runs 14 residues. CDR1 SGHTA and CDR2 FQGNSA come from the germline V gene. Trimming left V 4 bases short and J 5 bases short, with 14 bases between.

As concerns this clonotype: A much bigger clone sits one base away, suggesting this may be a read error. V and J are TRBV12-3 or TRBV12-4 and TRBJ2-6; no clear D gene. Trimming took 5 bases from V and 13 from J, leaving 21 bases between them. This CDR3 is 15 amino acids long. The CDR3 spells CASSMIVGPSRVLTF. The CDR3 nucleotides are TGTGCCAGCAGTATGATAGTGGGCCCTAGTCGGGTCCTGACTTTC.

This clonotype turned up a few times. The rearrangement links TRBV9 to TRBJ2-7; 10 nucleotides match TRBD1. V was clipped by 2 bases and J by 2 bases; unmatched bases: 1. The CDR3 runs to 14 residues. The germline V gene has CDR1 SGDLS and CDR2 YYNGEE. DNA of the CDR3: TGTGCCAGCAGCGTTGGACAGGGGGCCTACGAGCAGTACTTC. Protein: CASSVGQGAYEQYF. The variable domain in full, completed from reference TRBV9 and TRBJ2-7, reads DSGVTQTPKHLITATGQRVTLRCSPRSGDLSVYWYQQSLDQGLQFLIQYYNGEERAKGNILERFSAQQFPDLHSELNLSSLELGDSALYFCASSVGQGAYEQYFGPGTRLTVT.

The chain has TRBV27 and TRBJ1-1; D ambiguous. Trimming cost V 5 bases and J 8 bases, with 18 bases left between them. Germline CDR1 is MNHEY and CDR2 is SMNVEV (reference sequence). The CDR3 is made up of 14 amino acids. CDR3 nucleotide sequence: TGTGCCAGCAGTGAATCGGGGTATTTTGGGGAAGCTTTCTTT. Protein: CASSESGYFGEAFF.

The CDR3 DNA reads TGCAGTGCTAGGGCAGGAGGCAATGAGCAGTTCTTC. The encoded protein is CSARAGGNEQFF. The chain has TRBV20-1 and TRBJ2-1, with D possibly being TRBD2 (5 bases). The V end was cut by 3 bases, the J end by 6 bases, with 9 bases between. CDR3 length: 12 residues. From germline, CDR1 is DFQATT and CDR2 SNEGSKA (reference sequence).

This clonotype was seen ten or more times. The chain carries TRBV3-1 and TRBJ2-1; D possibly matches TRBD1 or TRBD2 (5 bases each). V lost 0 bases to trimming and J lost 8 bases, with 14 bases between them. The CDR3 totals 15 residues. The germline V gene has CDR1 LGHDT and CDR2 YNNKEL (reference sequence). The CDR3 reads CASSQEGVRRDEQFF. The DNA of the CDR3 is TGTGCCAGCAGCCAAGAAGGGGTTAGGCGGGATGAGCAGTTCTTC.

This clonotype was found a few times. The chain joins TRBV4-1 to TRBJ2-5; 11 bases match TRBD2. From germline, CDR1 is MGHRA and CDR2 YSYEKL. CDR3 size: 16 residues. After removal of 2 bases from V and 6 bases from J, the junction contained 8 bases not matched to a gene. CDR3 region: CASSQSFSGGAKTQYF. In nucleotides, the CDR3 is TGCGCCAGCAGCCAATCCTTTAGCGGGGGGGCGAAGACCCAGTACTTC.

This clonotype has a count of ten or more. V usage is TRBV20-1 and J usage is TRBJ2-2; the D is unclear. The length of the CDR3 is 13 residues. With 0 bases removed from V and 7 bases from J, the gap between germline ends came to 9 bases. The germline gives CDR1 DFQATT, CDR2 SNEGSKA (reference sequence). In nucleotides, the CDR3 is TGCAGTGCTAGAGAGGAGTTCTTCGGGGAGCTGTTTTTT. Translation gives CSAREEFFGELFF.

This clonotype was seen ten or more times. This chain links TRBV12-3 or TRBV12-4 with TRBJ1-1; D might be TRBD1 (5 bases). There are 12 residues in the CDR3. V lost 7 bases to trimming and J lost 4 bases, with 10 bases between them. Here the CDR3 reads CASTLGGTEAFF. The CDR3 DNA reads as TGTGCCAGCACCCTCGGGGGCACTGAAGCTTTCTTT.

For the CDR3, the DNA is TGTGCCAGCAGCCTCAGGAAGCAGTTAAAATCCTACGAGCAGTACTTC. This codes for CASSLRKQLKSYEQYF. The chain is built from TRBV11-2 and TRBJ2-7; D unclear. V lost 5 bases and J lost 1, with 18 bases in between. CDR1 and CDR2 (germline): SGHAT, FQNNGV. The length of the CDR3 is 16 residues.

The chain couples TRBV28 to TRBJ2-2; a possible D gene is TRBD2 (5 bases). The ends were cut back, 4 bases at V and 5 bases at J, with 20 bases in the middle. The CDR3 has 17 amino acids. Germline lookup yields CDR1 MDHEN and CDR2 SYDVKM. CDR3 region: CASSSHLGVTRTGELFF. CDR3 DNA: TGTGCCAGCAGTTCCCACCTCGGGGTGACGCGGACCGGGGAGCTGTTTTTT.

V is TRBV13 and J is TRBJ1-1; D is uncertain. Trimming left V 4 bases short and J 2 bases short, with 14 bases between. The CDR3 runs to 15 residues. Germline-derived CDR1 and CDR2 are PRHDT and FYEKMQ (reference sequence). CDR3 region: CASSSEWSGNTEAFF. The CDR3 DNA reads as TGTGCCAGCAGCTCGGAATGGTCAGGAAACACTGAAGCTTTCTTT. Combining the CDR3 with reference TRBV13 and TRBJ1-1 gives the whole variable domain AAGVIQSPRHLIKEKRETATLKCYPIPRHDTVYWYQQGPGQDPQFLISFYEKMQSDKGSIPDRFSAQQFSDYHSELNMSSLELGDSALYFCASSSEWSGNTEAFFGQGTRLTVV.

CDR3 protein: CATSRVASGSSDTQYF. CDR3 nucleotide sequence: TGTGCCACCAGCAGAGTCGCTAGCGGGAGCTCCGATACGCAGTATTTT. V and J are TRBV15 and TRBJ2-3, with TRBD2 matching over 10 bases. The germline gives CDR1 LNHNV, CDR2 YYDKDF (reference sequence). V lost 1 base to trimming and J lost 6 bases; unmatched junction nucleotides: 7. This CDR3 contains 16 residues.

In this sample, this clonotype turned up a few times. The V and J genes are TRBV6-4 and TRBJ2-3, with 10 bases identical to TRBD2. The CDR3 extends over 15 amino acids. The V gene's germline CDR1 is MRHNA and CDR2 SNTAGT. V was clipped by 6 bases and J by 0 bases; unmatched bases: 3. This CDR3 is CASRGTSVSTDTQYF. The CDR3 bases are TGTGCCAGCAGGGGGACTAGCGTAAGCACAGATACGCAGTATTTT.

This clonotype was counted ten times or more. The gene calls are TRBV24-1 and TRBJ2-5, with D possibly matching TRBD2 (5 bases). The CDR3 runs to 15 residues. Trimming took off 2 bases at V and 5 bases at J, with 14 bases between the two ends. Germline V gene data show CDR1 as KGHDR and CDR2 as SFDVKD. The CDR3 spells CATSDSPRGWETQYF. CDR3 DNA: TGTGCCACCAGTGATTCGCCGAGAGGGTGGGAGACCCAGTACTTC.

The chain joins TRBV11-2 to TRBJ2-7; D perhaps matches TRBD1 (5 bases). Trimming took off 1 base at V and 3 bases at J, with 10 bases between the two ends. Germline V gene data show CDR1 as SGHAT and CDR2 as FQNNGV. The CDR3 consists of 14 residues. CDR3 in DNA: TGTGCCAGCAGCTTAGGGACATCTAACTACGAGCAGTACGTC. It specifies CASSLGTSNYEQYV.

This rearrangement joins TRBV5-8 to TRBJ1-1; weak D call: TRBD1 (6 bases). The CDR3 extends over 16 amino acids. From germline, CDR1 is SGHTS and CDR2 YDEGEE. V was pared by 0 bases and J by 0 bases, with 12 bases between. CDR3 sequence reads: CASSLDGGRMNTEAFF. The CDR3 DNA is TGTGCCAGCAGCTTGGACGGGGGGCGAATGAACACTGAAGCTTTCTTT.

This chain connects TRBV12-3 or TRBV12-4 to TRBJ1-2; no definite D call. The CDR3 is 16 residues long. V was pared by 3 bases and J by 4 bases, with 18 bases between. The CDR3 reads CASSFGTAMGFYGYTF. The CDR3 DNA reads TGTGCCAGCAGTTTTGGCACGGCCATGGGCTTCTATGGCTACACCTTC.

This clonotype has just a few counts. The chain joins TRBV27 to TRBJ2-1, with D perhaps matching TRBD2 (6 bases). Per germline, CDR1 MNHEY and CDR2 SMNVEV (reference sequence). Trimming stripped 3 bases from V and 2 bases from J, with 11 bases between. CDR3 size: 15 residues. CDR3 in amino acids: CASSLTEGPYNEQFF. As DNA, the CDR3 is TGTGCCAGCAGTTTGACGGAGGGCCCCTACAATGAGCAGTTCTTC.

This clonotype was seen just once. The DNA of the CDR3 is TGTGCCAGCAGCATGCTAGCGGGTCCCGGGTACGAGCAGTACTTC. The encoded protein is CASSMLAGPGYEQYF. The chain uses TRBV11-3 and TRBJ2-7, with TRBD2 identical over 8 bases. The V gene end was trimmed by 5 bases and the J gene end by 4 bases; junction bases not matched to a gene: 10. Looked up from germline, CDR1 is SGHNT and CDR2 is YENEEA. There are 15 residues in the CDR3.

This clonotype has a handful of counts. The chain recombines TRBV14 with TRBJ2-1; tentative D call: TRBD2 (5 bases). This CDR3 spans 16 amino acids. The ends were cut back, 0 bases at V and 1 base at J, with 10 bases in the middle. Germline CDR1 reads SGHDN; CDR2 reads FVKESK. The CDR3 protein is CASSQDRGGSYNEQFF. The CDR3, as DNA: TGTGCCAGCAGCCAAGATCGTGGCGGGTCCTACAATGAGCAGTTCTTC.

The chain recombines TRBV24-1 with TRBJ2-3; D remains unclear. The V end was cut by 5 bases, the J end by 3 bases, with 8 bases between. The CDR3 is made up of 13 amino acids. Germline values: CDR1 KGHDR, CDR2 SFDVKD. The CDR3 here is CATSATFTDTQYF. Here the CDR3 DNA reads TGTGCCACCAGTGCAACCTTTACAGATACGCAGTATTTT.

This chain uses TRBV9 with TRBJ2-3, with D possibly being TRBD1 or TRBD2 (5 bases each). This CDR3 is 15 amino acids long. Germline V lookup: CDR1 SGDLS, CDR2 YYNGEE. With 4 bases removed from V and 4 bases from J, the gap between germline ends came to 16 bases. The CDR3 sequence is CASSNPGDAADTQYF. DNA of the CDR3: TGTGCCAGCAGCAACCCCGGGGACGCAGCAGATACGCAGTATTTT.

This clonotype was counted between two and nine times. The chain couples TRBV20-1 to TRBJ2-1; D remains unclear. Germline V gives CDR1 DFQATT, CDR2 SNEGSKA (reference sequence). Trimming removed 6 bases from V and 0 bases from J, with 21 bases in between. This CDR3 spans 17 amino acids. CDR3 nucleotide sequence: TGCAGTGCGGTCCCCCCTCTTGAACTGAGCTCCTACAATGAGCAGTTCTTC. Its translation: CSAVPPLELSSYNEQFF.

This chain connects TRBV3-1 to TRBJ1-2; no firm D call. Trimming cost V 3 bases and J 4 bases, with 15 bases left between them. There are 15 residues in the CDR3. Germline V gives CDR1 LGHDT, CDR2 YNNKEL (reference sequence). The CDR3 DNA reads as TGTGCCAGCAGCCAGGGGAAGATAGGGATCTATGGCTACACCTTC. Protein product: CASSQGKIGIYGYTF.

V usage is TRBV15 and J usage is TRBJ2-7, with 9 bases lining up with TRBD2. With 5 bases clipped from V and 0 bases from J, the junction kept 2 bases outside the gene matches. CDR1 LNHNV and CDR2 YYDKDF come from the germline V gene (reference sequence). The length of the CDR3 is 14 residues. Here the CDR3 reads CATSVSGSSYEQYF. CDR3 bases: TGTGCCACCAGCGTTAGCGGGAGCTCCTACGAGCAGTACTTC. The entire variable domain, with the rest obtained from reference TRBV15 and TRBJ2-7, is as follows: DAMVIQNPRYQVTQFGKPVTLSCSQTLNHNVMYWYQQKSSQAPKLLFHYYDKDFNNEADTPDNFQSRRPNTSFCFLDIRSPGLGDTAMYLCATSVSGSSYEQYFGPGTRLTVT.

This clonotype has ten or more counts. This sequence joins TRBV11-2 and TRBJ1-5; 7 nucleotides line up with TRBD1. The CDR3 runs to 14 residues. Germline lookup yields CDR1 SGHAT and CDR2 FQNNGV. The V segment lost 4 bases and the J segment 4 bases; nucleotides outside the gene matches: 4. Written as DNA, the CDR3 is TGTGCCAGCAGCTCGGGACAGCTGAATCAGCCCCAGCATTTT. Its protein is CASSSGQLNQPQHF. Full variable domain (rest looked up from reference TRBV11-2 and TRBJ1-5): EAGVAQSPRYKIIEKRQSVAFWCNPISGHATLYWYQQILGQGPKLLIQFQNNGVVDDSQLPKDRFSAERLKGVDSTLKIQPAKLEDSAVYLCASSSGQLNQPQHFGDGTRLSIL.